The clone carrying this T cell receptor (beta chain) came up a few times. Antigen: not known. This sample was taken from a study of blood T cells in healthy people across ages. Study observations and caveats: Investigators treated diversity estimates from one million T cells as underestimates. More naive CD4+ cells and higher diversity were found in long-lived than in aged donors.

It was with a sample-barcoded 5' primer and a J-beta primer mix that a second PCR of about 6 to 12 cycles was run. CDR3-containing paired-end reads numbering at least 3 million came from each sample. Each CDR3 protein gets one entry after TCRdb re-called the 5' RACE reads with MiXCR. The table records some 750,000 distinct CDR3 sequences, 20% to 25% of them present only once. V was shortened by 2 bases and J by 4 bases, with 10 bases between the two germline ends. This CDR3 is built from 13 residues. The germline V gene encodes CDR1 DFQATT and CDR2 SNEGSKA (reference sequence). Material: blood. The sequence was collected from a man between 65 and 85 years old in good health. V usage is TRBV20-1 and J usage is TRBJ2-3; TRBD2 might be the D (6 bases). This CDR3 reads CSARPVAADTQYF. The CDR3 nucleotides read TGCAGTGCTAGACCCGTAGCGGCAGATACGCAGTATTTT.